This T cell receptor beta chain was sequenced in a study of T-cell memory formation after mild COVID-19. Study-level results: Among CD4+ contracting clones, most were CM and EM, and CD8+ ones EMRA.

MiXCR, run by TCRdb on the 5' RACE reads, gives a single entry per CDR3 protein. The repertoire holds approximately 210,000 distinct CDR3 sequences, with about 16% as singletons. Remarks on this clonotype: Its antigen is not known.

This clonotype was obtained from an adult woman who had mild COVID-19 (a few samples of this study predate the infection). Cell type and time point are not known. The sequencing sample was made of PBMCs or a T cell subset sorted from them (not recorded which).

The CDR3 loop is CASSVVGQNTGELFF. The CDR3 region has the DNA TGTGCCAGCAGCGTAGTGGGACAGAACACCGGGGAGCTGTTTTTT. The rearrangement links TRBV9 to TRBJ2-2, with a tentative D call TRBD1 (6 bases). The CDR3 runs to 15 residues. Germline V CDR1 and CDR2: SGDLS, YYNGEE. Trimming removed 0 bases from V and 1 base from J, with 7 bases in between.